This T cell receptor beta chain was observed in a study of OX40 agonist ivuxolimab in advanced cancers. Overall study context: Head and neck, renal cell, melanoma or hepatocellular carcinoma were the cancers that dose-escalation patients had.

The assay was immunoSEQ multiplex PCR, and TCRdb's table has in-frame clones only and misses some. The repertoire has fewer than 200,000 clones, 94% of them found once; the top ten carry approximately 0.3%. The ends lost 1 base at V and 0 bases at J; junction bases unmatched: 2. Germline loops: CDR1 SGHTA, CDR2 FQGNSA. The CDR3 has 15 residues. The source material was CD4+ or CD8+ T cells sorted from blood, sampled in a trial of the OX40 agonist ivuxolimab. The receptor's source is an adult with an advanced solid tumor such as melanoma, head and neck, liver or kidney cancer. V and J are TRBV7-2 and TRBJ2-7; 8 bases agree with TRBD1. The CDR3 sequence is CASSLGTGYSYEQYF. The CDR3 DNA is TGTGCCAGCAGCTTAGGGACAGGGTACTCCTACGAGCAGTACTTC.